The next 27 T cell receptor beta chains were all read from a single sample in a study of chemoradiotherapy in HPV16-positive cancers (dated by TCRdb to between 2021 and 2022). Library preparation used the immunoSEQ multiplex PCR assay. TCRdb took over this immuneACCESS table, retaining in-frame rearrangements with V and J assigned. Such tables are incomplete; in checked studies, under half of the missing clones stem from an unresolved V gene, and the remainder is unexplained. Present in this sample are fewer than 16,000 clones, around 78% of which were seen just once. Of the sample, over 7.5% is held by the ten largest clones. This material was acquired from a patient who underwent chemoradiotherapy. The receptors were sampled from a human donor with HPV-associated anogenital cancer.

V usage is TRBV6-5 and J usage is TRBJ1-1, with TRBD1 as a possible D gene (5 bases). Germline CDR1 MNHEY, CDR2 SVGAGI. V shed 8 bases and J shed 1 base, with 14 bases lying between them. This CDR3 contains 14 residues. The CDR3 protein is CASFGGPENTEAFF. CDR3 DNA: TGTGCCAGCTTTGGGGGACCAGAGAACACTGAAGCTTTCTTT.

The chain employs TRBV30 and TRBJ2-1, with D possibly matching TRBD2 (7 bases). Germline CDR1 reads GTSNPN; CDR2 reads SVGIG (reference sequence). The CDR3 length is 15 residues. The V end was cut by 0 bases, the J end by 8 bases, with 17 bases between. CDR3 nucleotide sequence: TGTGCCTGGAGTGTCGGGGGGCCCGGTTGGGATGAGCAGTTCTTC. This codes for CAWSVGGPGWDEQFF.

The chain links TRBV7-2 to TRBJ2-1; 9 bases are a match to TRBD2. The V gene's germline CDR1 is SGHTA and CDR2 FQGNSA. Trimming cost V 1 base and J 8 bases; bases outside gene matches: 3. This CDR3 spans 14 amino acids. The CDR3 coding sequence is TGTGCCAGCAGCTTAGAGGGACTAGCCGATGAGCAGTTCTTC. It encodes CASSLEGLADEQFF.

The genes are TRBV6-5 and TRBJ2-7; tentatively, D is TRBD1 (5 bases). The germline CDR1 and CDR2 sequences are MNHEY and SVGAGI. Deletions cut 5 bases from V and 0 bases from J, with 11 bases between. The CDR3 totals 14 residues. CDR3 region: CASSPTGVSYEQYF. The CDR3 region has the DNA TGTGCCAGCAGTCCTACAGGTGTCTCCTACGAGCAGTACTTC.

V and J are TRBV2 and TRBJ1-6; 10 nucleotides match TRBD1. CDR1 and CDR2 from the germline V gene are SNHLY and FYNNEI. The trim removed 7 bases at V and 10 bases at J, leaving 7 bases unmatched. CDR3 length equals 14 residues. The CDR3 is CASKRTGGESPLHF. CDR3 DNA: TGTGCCAGCAAACGGACAGGGGGTGAGTCACCCCTCCACTTT.

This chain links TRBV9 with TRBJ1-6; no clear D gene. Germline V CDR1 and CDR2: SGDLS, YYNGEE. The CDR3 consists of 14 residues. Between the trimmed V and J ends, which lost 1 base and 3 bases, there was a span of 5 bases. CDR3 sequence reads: CASSVQDYNSPLHF. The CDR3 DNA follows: TGTGCCAGCAGCGTACAGGACTATAATTCACCCCTCCACTTT.

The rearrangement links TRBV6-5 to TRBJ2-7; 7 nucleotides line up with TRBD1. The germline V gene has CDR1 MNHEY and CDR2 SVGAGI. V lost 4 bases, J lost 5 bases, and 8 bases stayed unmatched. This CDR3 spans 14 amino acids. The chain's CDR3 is CASSSYRGRNEQYF. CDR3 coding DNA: TGTGCCAGCAGTTCATATAGGGGGCGGAACGAGCAGTACTTC.

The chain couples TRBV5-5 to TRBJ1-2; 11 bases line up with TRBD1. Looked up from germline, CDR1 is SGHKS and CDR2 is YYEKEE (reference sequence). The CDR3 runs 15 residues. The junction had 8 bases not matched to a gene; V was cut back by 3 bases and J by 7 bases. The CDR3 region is CASSSEGQGASGYTF. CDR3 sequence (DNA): TGTGCCAGCAGCTCTGAAGGACAGGGGGCTTCTGGCTACACCTTC.

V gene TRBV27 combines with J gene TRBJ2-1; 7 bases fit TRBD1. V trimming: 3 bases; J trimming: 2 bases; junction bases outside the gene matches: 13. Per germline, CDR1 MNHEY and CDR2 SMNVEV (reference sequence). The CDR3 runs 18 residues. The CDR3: CASSFLVPGQGAYNEQFF. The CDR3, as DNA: TGTGCCAGCAGTTTTCTAGTGCCGGGGCAGGGGGCCTACAATGAGCAGTTCTTC.

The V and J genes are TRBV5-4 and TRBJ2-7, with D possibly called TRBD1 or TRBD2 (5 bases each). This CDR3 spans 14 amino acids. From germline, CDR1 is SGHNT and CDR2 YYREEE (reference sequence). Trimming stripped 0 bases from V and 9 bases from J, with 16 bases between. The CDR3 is CASSLERGSRGQYF. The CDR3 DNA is TGTGCCAGCAGCTTGGAAAGGGGTTCGAGGGGGCAGTACTTC. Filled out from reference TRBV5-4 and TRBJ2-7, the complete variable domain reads ETGVTQSPTHLIKTRGQQVTLRCSSQSGHNTVSWYQQALGQGPQFIFQYYREEENGRGNFPPRFSGLQFPNYSSELNVNALELDDSALYLCASSLERGSRGQYFGPGTRLTVT.

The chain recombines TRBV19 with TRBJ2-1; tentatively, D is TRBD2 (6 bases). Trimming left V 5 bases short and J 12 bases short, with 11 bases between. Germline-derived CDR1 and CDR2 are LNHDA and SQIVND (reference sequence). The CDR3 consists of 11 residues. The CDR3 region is CASSLRGMQFF. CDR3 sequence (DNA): TGTGCCAGTAGTTTACGGGGGATGCAGTTCTTC.

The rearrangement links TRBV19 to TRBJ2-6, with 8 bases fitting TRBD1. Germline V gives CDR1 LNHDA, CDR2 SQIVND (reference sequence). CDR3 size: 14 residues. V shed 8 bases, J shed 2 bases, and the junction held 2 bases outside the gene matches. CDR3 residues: CASEDRAGANVLTF. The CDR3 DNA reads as TGTGCCAGTGAGGACAGGGCTGGGGCCAACGTCCTGACTTTC.

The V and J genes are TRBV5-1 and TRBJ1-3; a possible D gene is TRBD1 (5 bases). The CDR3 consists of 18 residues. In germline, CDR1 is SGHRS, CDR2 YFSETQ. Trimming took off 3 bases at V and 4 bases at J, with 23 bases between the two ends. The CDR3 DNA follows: TGCGCCAGCAGCTCCTCCGGCGCAGGGAGTGGGGGAGGAAACACCATATATTTT. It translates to CASSSSGAGSGGGNTIYF.

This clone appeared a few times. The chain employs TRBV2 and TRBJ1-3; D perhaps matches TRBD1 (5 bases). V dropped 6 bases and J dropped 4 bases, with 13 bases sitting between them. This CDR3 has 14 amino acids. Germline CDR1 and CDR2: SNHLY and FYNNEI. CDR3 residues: CASRTVGVGNTIYF. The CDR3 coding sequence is TGTGCCAGCAGGACAGTAGGAGTAGGAAACACCATATATTTT. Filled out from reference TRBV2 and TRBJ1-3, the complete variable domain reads EPEVTQTPSHQVTQMGQEVILRCVPISNHLYFYWYRQILGQKVEFLVSFYNNEISEKSEIFDDQFSVERPDGSNFTLKIRSTKLEDSAMYFCASRTVGVGNTIYFGEGSWLTVV.

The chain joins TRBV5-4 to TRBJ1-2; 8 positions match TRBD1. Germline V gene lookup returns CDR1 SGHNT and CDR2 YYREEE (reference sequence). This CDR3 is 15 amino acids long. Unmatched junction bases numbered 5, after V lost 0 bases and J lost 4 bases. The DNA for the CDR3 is TGTGCCAGCAGCTTGGGCGGGACAGGATCCTATGGCTACACCTTC. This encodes CASSLGGTGSYGYTF.

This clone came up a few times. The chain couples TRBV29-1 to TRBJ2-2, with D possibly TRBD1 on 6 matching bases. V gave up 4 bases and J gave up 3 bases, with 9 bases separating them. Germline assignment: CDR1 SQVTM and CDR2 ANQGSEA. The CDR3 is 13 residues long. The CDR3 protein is CSVARTDTGELFF. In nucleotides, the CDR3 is TGCAGCGTTGCTAGGACAGACACCGGGGAGCTGTTTTTT.

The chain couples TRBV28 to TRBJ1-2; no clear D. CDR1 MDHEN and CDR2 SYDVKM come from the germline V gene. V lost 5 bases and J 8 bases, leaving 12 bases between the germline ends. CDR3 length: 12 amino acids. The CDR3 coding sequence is TGTGCCAGCAGTCCGCGAATTGAAGGCTACACCTTC. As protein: CASSPRIEGYTF.

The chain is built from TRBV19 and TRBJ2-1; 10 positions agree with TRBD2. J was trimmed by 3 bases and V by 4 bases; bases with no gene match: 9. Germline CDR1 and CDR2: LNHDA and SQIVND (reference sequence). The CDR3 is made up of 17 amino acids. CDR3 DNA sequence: TGTGCCAGTAGTAGGCGTTCCAGCGGGGGGGTCTACAATGAGCAGTTCTTC. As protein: CASSRRSSGGVYNEQFF. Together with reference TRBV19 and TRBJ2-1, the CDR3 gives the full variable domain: DGGITQSPKYLFRKEGQNVTLSCEQNLNHDAMYWYRQDPGQGLRLIYYSQIVNDFQKGDIAEGYSVSREKKESFPLTVTSAQKNPTAFYLCASSRRSSGGVYNEQFFGPGTRLTVL.

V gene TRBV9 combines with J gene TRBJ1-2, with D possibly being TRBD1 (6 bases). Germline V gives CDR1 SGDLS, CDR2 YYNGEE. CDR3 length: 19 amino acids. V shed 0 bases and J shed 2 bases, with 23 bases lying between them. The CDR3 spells CASSVGRGNRRQGNYGYTF. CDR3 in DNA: TGTGCCAGCAGCGTAGGGAGGGGGAACAGGCGACAAGGAAACTATGGCTACACCTTC.

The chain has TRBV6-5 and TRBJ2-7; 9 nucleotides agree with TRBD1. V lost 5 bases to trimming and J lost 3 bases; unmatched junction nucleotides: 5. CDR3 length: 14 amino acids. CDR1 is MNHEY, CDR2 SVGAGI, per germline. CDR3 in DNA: TGTGCCAGCAGTACGACAGGGGGGTTCTACGAGCAGTACTTC. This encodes CASSTTGGFYEQYF.

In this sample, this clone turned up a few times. CDR3 DNA sequence: TGTGCCAGCAGTCTCGATGGGACATTCTCCTACGAGCAGTACTTC. Its translation is CASSLDGTFSYEQYF. V usage is TRBV27 and J usage is TRBJ2-7; D may be TRBD1 (6 bases). CDR1 MNHEY and CDR2 SMNVEV come from the germline V gene (reference sequence). The CDR3 totals 15 residues. V was shortened by 5 bases and J by 0 bases, with 14 bases between the two germline ends.

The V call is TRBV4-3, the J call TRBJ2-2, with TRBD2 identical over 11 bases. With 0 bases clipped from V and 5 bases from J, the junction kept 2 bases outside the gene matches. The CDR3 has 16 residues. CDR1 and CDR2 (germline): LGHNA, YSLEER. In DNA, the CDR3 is TGCGCCAGCAGCCAAGAAGCTAGCGGGGGGACCGGGGAGCTGTTTTTT. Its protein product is CASSQEASGGTGELFF.

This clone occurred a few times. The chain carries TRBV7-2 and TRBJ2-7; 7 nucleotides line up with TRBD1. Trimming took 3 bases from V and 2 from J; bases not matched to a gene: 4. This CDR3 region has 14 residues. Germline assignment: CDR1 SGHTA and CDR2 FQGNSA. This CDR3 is CASSFRDRTYEQYF. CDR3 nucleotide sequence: TGTGCCAGCAGCTTCCGGGACAGAACCTACGAGCAGTACTTC.

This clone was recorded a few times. The CDR3 loop reads CASSSGQPWDEQFF. As DNA, the CDR3 is TGTGCCAGTAGCTCCGGACAGCCGTGGGATGAGCAGTTCTTC. This chain uses TRBV19 with TRBJ2-1; tentatively, D is TRBD1 (6 bases). The CDR3 length is 14 residues. Trimming removed 6 bases at V and 8 bases at J, with 17 bases between. Per the germline V gene, CDR1 is LNHDA and CDR2 is SQIVND (reference sequence).

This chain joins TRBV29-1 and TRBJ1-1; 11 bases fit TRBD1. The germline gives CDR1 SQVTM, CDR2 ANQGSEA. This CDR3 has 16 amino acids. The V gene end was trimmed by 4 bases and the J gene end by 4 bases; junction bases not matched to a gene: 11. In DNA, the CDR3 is TGCAGCGTTGGGAGTGGGACAGGGGGAATCGTCACTGAAGCTTTCTTT. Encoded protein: CSVGSGTGGIVTEAFF. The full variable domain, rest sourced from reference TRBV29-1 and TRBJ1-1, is SAVISQKPSRDICQRGTSLTIQCQVDSQVTMMFWYRQQPGQSLTLIATANQGSEATYESGFVIDKFPISRPNLTFSTLTVSNMSPEDSSIYLCSVGSGTGGIVTEAFFGQGTRLTVV.

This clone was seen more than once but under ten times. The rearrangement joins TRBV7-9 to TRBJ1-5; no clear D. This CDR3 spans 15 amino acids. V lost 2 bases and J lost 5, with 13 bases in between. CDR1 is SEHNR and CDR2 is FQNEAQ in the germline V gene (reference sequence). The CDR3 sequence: CASSLSGPGDQPQHF. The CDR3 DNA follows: TGTGCCAGCAGCTTATCTGGGCCGGGAGATCAGCCCCAGCATTTT.

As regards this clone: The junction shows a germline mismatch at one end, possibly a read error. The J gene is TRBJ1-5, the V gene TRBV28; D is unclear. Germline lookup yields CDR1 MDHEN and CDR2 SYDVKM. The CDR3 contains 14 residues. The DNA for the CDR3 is TGTGCCAGCACTTTACGGCCCCTAAATCAGCCCCAGCATTTT. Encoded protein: CASTLRPLNQPQHF. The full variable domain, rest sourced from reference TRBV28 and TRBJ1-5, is DVKVTQSSRYLVKRTGEKVFLECVQDMDHENMFWYRQDPGLGLRLIYFSYDVKMKEKGDIPEGYSVSREKKERFSLILESASTNQTSMYLCASTLRPLNQPQHFGDGTRLSIL.